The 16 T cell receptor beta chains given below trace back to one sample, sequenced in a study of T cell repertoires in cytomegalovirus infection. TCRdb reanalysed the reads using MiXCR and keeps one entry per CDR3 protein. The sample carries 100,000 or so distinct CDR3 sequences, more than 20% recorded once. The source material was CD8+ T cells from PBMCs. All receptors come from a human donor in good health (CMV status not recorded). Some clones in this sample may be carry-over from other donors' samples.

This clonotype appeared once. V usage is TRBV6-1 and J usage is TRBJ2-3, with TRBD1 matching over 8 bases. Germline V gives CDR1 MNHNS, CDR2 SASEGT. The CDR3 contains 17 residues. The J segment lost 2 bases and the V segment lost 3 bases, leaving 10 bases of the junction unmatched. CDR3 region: CASSDVAGGLFTDTQYF. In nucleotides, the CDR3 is TGTGCCAGCAGTGACGTGGCAGGGGGCTTATTCACAGATACGCAGTATTTT.

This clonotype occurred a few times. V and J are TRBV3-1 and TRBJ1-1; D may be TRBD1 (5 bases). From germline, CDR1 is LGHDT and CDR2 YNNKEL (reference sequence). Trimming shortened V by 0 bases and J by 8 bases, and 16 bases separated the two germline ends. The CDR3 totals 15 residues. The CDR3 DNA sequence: TGTGCCAGCAGCCAAGAAGGTTGGGGACGAGGGGAAGCTTTCTTT. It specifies CASSQEGWGRGEAFF.

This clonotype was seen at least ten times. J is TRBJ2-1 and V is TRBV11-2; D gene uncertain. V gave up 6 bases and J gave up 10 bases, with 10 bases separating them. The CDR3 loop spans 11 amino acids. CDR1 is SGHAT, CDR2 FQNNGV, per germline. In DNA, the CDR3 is TGTGCCAGCAGGTGGGCTTCCGAGCAGTTCTTC. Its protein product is CASRWASEQFF.

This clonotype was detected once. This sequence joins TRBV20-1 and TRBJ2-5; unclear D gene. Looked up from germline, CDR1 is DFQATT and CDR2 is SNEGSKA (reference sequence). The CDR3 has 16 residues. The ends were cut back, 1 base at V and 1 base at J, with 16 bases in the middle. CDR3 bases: TGCAGTGCTAGAGGTTATAAGATGGTCCCCCAAGAGACCCAGTACTTC. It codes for CSARGYKMVPQETQYF.

The CDR3 reads CASSEGTLAQEADTQYF. The CDR3 nucleotides read TGTGCCAGCAGTGAAGGGACACTAGCCCAAGAGGCAGATACGCAGTATTTT. This chain links TRBV2 with TRBJ2-3, with a tentative D call TRBD2 (6 bases). Germline assignment: CDR1 SNHLY and CDR2 FYNNEI. This CDR3 has 17 residues. Trimming took 1 base from V and 4 from J, leaving 18 bases between them.

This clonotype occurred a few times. The DNA for the CDR3 is TGTGCCAGCAGTCCCCCTTTCGTGATTGGAAAGGGCTACACCTTC. Translating it yields CASSPPFVIGKGYTF. This sequence joins TRBV12-3 or TRBV12-4 and TRBJ1-2; no clear D. V lost 5 bases and J 8 bases, leaving 21 bases between the germline ends. This CDR3 is 15 amino acids long.

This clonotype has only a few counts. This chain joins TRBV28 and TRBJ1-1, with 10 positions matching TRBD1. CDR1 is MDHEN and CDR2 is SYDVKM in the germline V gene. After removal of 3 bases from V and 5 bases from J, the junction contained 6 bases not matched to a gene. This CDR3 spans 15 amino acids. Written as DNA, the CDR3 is TGTGCCAGCAGTTTGTGGGGACAGGGGAATACTGAAGCTTTCTTT. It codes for CASSLWGQGNTEAFF.

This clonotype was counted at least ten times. DNA of the CDR3: TGTGCCAGCAGCCGTGCCCCTAGCGGGGGTTACAATGAGCAGTTCTTC. Translated: CASSRAPSGGYNEQFF. J is TRBJ2-1 and V is TRBV28; 10 bases line up with TRBD2. CDR3 length equals 16 residues. With V trimmed by 6 bases and J by 4 bases, 9 bases remained unmatched. In germline, CDR1 is MDHEN, CDR2 SYDVKM.

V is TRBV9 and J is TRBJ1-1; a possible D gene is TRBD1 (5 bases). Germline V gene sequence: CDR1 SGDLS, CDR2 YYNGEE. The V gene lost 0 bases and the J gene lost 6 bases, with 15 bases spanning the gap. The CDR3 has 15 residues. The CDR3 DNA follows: TGTGCCAGCAGCGTAGGGGGGGGAAAAGCTGCTGAAGCTTTCTTT. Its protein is CASSVGGGKAAEAFF.

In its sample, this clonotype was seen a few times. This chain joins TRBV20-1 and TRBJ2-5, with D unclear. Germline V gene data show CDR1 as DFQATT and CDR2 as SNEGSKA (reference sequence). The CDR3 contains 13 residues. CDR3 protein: CSLGSPYQETQYF. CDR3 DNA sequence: TGCAGCCTGGGGTCCCCGTACCAAGAGACCCAGTACTTC.

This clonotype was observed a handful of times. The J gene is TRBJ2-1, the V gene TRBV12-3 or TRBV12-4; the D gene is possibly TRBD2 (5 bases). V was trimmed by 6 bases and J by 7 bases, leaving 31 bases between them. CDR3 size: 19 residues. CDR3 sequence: CASSPPIPDSRTPGNEQFF. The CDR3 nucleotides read TGTGCCAGCAGCCCCCCCATCCCCGACTCCCGTACCCCGGGGAATGAGCAGTTCTTC.

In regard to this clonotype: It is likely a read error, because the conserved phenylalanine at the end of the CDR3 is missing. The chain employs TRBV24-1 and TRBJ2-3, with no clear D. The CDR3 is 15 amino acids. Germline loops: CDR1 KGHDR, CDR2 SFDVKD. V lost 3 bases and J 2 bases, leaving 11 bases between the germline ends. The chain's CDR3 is CATSDRQAVTDTQYS. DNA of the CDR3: TGTGCCACCAGTGATCGTCAGGCAGTCACAGATACGCAGTATTCT.

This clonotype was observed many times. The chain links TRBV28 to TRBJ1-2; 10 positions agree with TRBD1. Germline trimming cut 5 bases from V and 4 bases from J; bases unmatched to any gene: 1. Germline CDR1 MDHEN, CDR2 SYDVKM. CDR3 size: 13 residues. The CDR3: CASSRQGAYGYTF. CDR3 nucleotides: TGTGCCAGCAGTCGACAGGGGGCCTATGGCTACACCTTC.

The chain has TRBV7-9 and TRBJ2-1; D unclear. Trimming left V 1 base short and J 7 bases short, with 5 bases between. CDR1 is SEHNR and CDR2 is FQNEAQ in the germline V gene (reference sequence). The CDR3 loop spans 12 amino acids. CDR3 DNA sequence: TGTGCCAGCAGCTTAGTTGGTAATGAGCAGTTCTTC. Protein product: CASSLVGNEQFF.

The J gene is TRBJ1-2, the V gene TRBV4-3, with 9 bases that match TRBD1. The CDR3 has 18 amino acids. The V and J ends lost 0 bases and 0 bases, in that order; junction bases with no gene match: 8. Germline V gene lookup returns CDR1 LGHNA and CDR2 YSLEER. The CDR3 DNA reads TGCGCCAGCAGCCAAGATTACGGGACAGGGTCGGCTAACTATGGCTACACCTTC. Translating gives CASSQDYGTGSANYGYTF.

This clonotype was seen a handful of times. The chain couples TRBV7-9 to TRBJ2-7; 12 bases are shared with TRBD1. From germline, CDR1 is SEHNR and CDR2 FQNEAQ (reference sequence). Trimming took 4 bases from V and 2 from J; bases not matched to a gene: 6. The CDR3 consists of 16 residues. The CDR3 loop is CASSSTGTGGPYEQYF. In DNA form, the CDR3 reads TGTGCCAGCAGCTCCACGGGGACAGGGGGCCCCTACGAGCAGTACTTC.